These T cell receptor beta chains were read from a single sample in a study of cytomegalovirus exposure and HLA in healthy donors. Sequencing was performed with immunoSEQ multiplex PCR; in TCRdb, only in-frame clones are kept and a portion is missing. This listing includes 130,000 or so clones. What was sequenced was PBMCs. All receptors come from a man between 18 and 35 years old in good health and CMV-seronegative. Both conserved end residues are part of each CDR3. The D gene is left open where the match is weak.

DNA: TGTGCCAGCAGCCAAATGGCGGGAGGGAACACCGGGGAGCTGTTTTTT
CDR3: CASSQMAGGNTGELFF
J: TRBJ2-2
V: TRBV14
D: TRBD2

DNA: TGTGCCAGCAGGCCCGGGACAGGGATCTACGAGCAGTACTTC
CDR3: CASRPGTGIYEQYF
J: TRBJ2-7
V: TRBV6-5
D: TRBD1

DNA: TGTGCCAGCAGGCCTTACGGTCCCGGGGAGCTGTTTTTT
CDR3: CASRPYGPGELFF
J: TRBJ2-2
V: TRBV7-2
D: NA

DNA: TGCAGCGTTGGGGCAATGGGGCACACCATATATTTT
CDR3: CSVGAMGHTIYF
J: TRBJ1-3
V: TRBV29-1
D: NA

DNA: TGTGCCAGCAGTCCGGGACTAGCGGGAGCGCACACTAGCACAGATACGCAGTATTTT
CDR3: CASSPGLAGAHTSTDTQYF
J: TRBJ2-3
V: TRBV5-6
D: TRBD2

DNA: TGTGCCAGCAGCCAGGCGGGAACTCTAAACGAGCAGTACTTC
CDR3: CASSQAGTLNEQYF
J: TRBJ2-7
V: TRBV4-2
D: NA

DNA: TGTGCCAGCAGCCCAACGACAGATATACGGACCCAGTACTTC
CDR3: CASSPTTDIRTQYF
J: TRBJ2-5
V: TRBV7-2
D: NA

DNA: TGCAGCGTTGAGGTCACGGTCACACGGGAAGAGACCCAGTACTTC
CDR3: CSVEVTVTREETQYF
J: TRBJ2-5
V: TRBV29-1
D: NA

DNA: TGTGCCAGCAGCTTTAGCCTTCGTGAGCAGTTCTTC
CDR3: CASSFSLREQFF
J: TRBJ2-1
V: TRBV11-3
D: NA

DNA: TGTGCCAGCAGCTTAGAACCAAGCGGCATTCAGTACTTC
CDR3: CASSLEPSGIQYF
J: TRBJ2-4
V: TRBV7-9
D: NA

DNA: TGTGCCACCAGCCCCCACAGCTATGGCTACACCTTC
CDR3: CATSPHSYGYTF
J: TRBJ1-2
V: TRBV15
D: NA

DNA: TGTGCCAGCAGTTCCCGGACAGGGACCGATACGCAGTATTTT
CDR3: CASSSRTGTDTQYF
J: TRBJ2-3
V: TRBV6-5
D: TRBD1

DNA: TGTGCCAGCAGCGTAGTTATGAACACTGAAGCTTTCTTT
CDR3: CASSVVMNTEAFF
J: TRBJ1-1
V: TRBV9
D: NA

DNA: TGTGCCAGCACCGGTTGGCAGGGTTCAGATACGCAGTATTTT
CDR3: CASTGWQGSDTQYF
J: TRBJ2-3
V: TRBV6-4
D: NA

DNA: TGTGCCAGCAGTTTACCCGGCCGGGTTGGCGACGAGCAGTACTTC
CDR3: CASSLPGRVGDEQYF
J: TRBJ2-7
V: TRBV28
D: NA

DNA: TGTGCCAGCAGCTCTGGACAGGGCTCTGGCTACACCTTC
CDR3: CASSSGQGSGYTF
J: TRBJ1-2
V: TRBV11-2
D: TRBD1

DNA: TGTGCCAGCAGTCGGCAGGGGGAGCAGCCCCAGCACTTT
CDR3: CASSRQGEQPQHF
J: TRBJ1-5
V: TRBV2
D: TRBD1

DNA: TGTGCCAGCAGCACCCGACAGGGGGCGCCGTACTACGAGCAGTACTTC
CDR3: CASSTRQGAPYYEQYF
J: TRBJ2-7
V: TRBV7-8
D: TRBD1

DNA: TGTGCCAGCAGTACTAGCGGGAGGGGGACCAAAAACATTCAGTACTTC
CDR3: CASSTSGRGTKNIQYF
J: TRBJ2-4
V: TRBV6-6
D: TRBD2

DNA: TGTGCCAGCAGCGACGGAGGGGGGGGGAACACCGGGGAGCTGTTTTTT
CDR3: CASSDGGGGNTGELFF
J: TRBJ2-2
V: TRBV9
D: NA